This TCR beta chain came from a study of a mutant IDH1 vaccine in newly diagnosed glioma. Turning to the study itself: Before enrollment, patients got radiotherapy alone, temozolomide alone, or mostly the combination. V12 came at week 35, V13 at week 47.

A word on this clone: Its target is unknown. Other DNA sequences in the sample encode the same CDR3.

CDR1 and CDR2 from the germline V gene are SGDLS and YYNGEE. J was trimmed by 4 bases and V by 0 bases; bases with no gene match: 5. The CDR3 loop spans 16 amino acids. Documented time point: week 35, safety follow-up. The content of each vaccine dose was 300 ug of mutant IDH1 20-mer peptide, and topical imiquimod accompanied it. Eight vaccinations were given in weeks 1, 3, 5, 7, 11, 15, 19 and 23. Method: immunoSEQ multiplex PCR; TCRdb's copy keeps in-frame clones and lacks some. The table includes 50,000 to 70,000 clones, roughly 74% detected once. The chain links TRBV9 to TRBJ1-4, with 8 bases lining up with TRBD1. The source is a man aged 50-60 years with glioma. The sample consisted of PBMCs, taken from a glioma patient whose treatment included an IDH1 peptide vaccine. CDR3 coding DNA: TGTGCCAGCAGCGTAGGTCAGGGGGCAAGTAATGAAAAACTGTTTTTT. Translation: CASSVGQGASNEKLFF.